This TCR beta chain derives from a study of blood T cell repertoires in COVID-19. Study details: Samples came from the United States, Italy and Spain, spanning acute and convalescent COVID-19.

V was pared by 5 bases and J by 6 bases, with 14 bases between. The CDR3 loop spans 13 amino acids. CDR1 GTSNPN and CDR2 SVGIG come from the germline V gene (reference sequence). Under the authors' procedure: Cell counts per sample came from amplifying reference gene primers. Using immunoSEQ multiplex PCR, the repertoire was profiled, and TCRdb retains in-frame clones only, with some absent. The D gene and trimming were derived from the DNA, and the V and J assignments and clone size from that table. The table lists just under 350,000 clones, around 90% of them singletons. This rearrangement joins TRBV30 to TRBJ2-4; D uncertain. The specimen was peripheral blood. The receptor's source is a woman under 30 who had recovered from COVID-19. The CDR3 sequence: CAWSALEGNIQYF. CDR3 coding DNA: TGTGCCTGGTCAGCCCTAGAAGGAAACATTCAGTACTTC.